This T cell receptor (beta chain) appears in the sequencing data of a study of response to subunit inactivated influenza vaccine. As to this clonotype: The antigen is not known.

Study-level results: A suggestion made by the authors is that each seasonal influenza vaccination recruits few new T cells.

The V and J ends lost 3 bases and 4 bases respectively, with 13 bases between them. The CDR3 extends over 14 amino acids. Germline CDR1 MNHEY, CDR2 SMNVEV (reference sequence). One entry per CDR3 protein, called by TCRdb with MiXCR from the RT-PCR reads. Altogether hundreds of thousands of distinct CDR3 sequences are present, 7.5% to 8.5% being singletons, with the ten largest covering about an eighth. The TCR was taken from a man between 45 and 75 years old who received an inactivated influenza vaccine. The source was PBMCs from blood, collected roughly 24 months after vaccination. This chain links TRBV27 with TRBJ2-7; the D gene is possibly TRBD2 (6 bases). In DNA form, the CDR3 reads TGTGCCAGCAGTTTTTCCGGACTACGTTACGAGCAGTACTTC. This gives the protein CASSFSGLRYEQYF.